These T cell receptor beta chains were read from a single sample in a study of blood T cell repertoires in COVID-19. Profiling relied on immunoSEQ multiplex PCR, and the TCRdb table lists in-frame clones only, not all of them. Of about 140,000 clones detected, about four fifths appear once; the ten largest clones hold approximately 5.8%. The sequencing sample was made of peripheral blood. The source of these receptors is a human donor in a cohort sampled during active COVID-19. CDR3s include the opening cysteine and the closing phenylalanine or tryptophan. The D gene is left open where the match is weak. Size values are once, few and many counts, or a class for expanded clones, and some rows have none.

clone_size	v_call	d_call	j_call	cdr3_nt	cdr3_aa
NA	TRBV2	TRBD2	TRBJ2-5	TGTGCCAGCAGTTCACTAGCGGGGTCTCAAGAGACCCAGTACTTC	CASSSLAGSQETQYF
NA	TRBV12-3/TRBV12-4	TRBD2	TRBJ2-5	TGTGCCAGCAGTTTCAAGCGGGGCTTGACCCAGTACTTC	CASSFKRGLTQYF
NA	TRBV10-3	TRBD2	TRBJ2-3	TGTGCCATCAGTGAGTCCGGTAGCGGGGGAACAGATACGCAGTATTTT	CAISESGSGGTDTQYF
NA	TRBV6-5	NA	TRBJ1-4	TGTGCCAGCAGCCGCGGGGTGAATGAAAAACTGTTTTTT	CASSRGVNEKLFF
NA	TRBV18	TRBD1	TRBJ2-2	TGTGCCAGCTCACCAGTGACAGGGGGCAGGGAGCTGTTTTTT	CASSPVTGGRELFF
NA	TRBV5-4	NA	TRBJ1-2	TGTGCCAGCAGCTTGGTGGGACAAGTCTATGGCTACACCTTC	CASSLVGQVYGYTF
NA	TRBV6-5	TRBD1	TRBJ2-7	TGTGCCAGCGGAAAGGACAGGGTCTTAGGCGAGCAGTACTTC	CASGKDRVLGEQYF
NA	TRBV5-1	NA	TRBJ2-5	TGCGCCAGCAGCTCAACCCCACAGGGTAGGCAAGAGACCCAGTACTTC	CASSSTPQGRQETQYF
NA	TRBV27	NA	TRBJ1-5	TGTGCCAGCAGTTTAACACAGGACAGAGCTCAGCCCCAGCATTTT	CASSLTQDRAQPQHF
NA	TRBV9	NA	TRBJ1-1	TGTGCCAGCAGCCCTAGCCCCGATTCGAACACTGAAGCTTTCTTT	CASSPSPDSNTEAFF
NA	TRBV2	TRBD1	TRBJ1-1	TGTGCCAGCAGTGCCCTACAGGGGAAGGTCACTGAAGCTTTCTTT	CASSALQGKVTEAFF
NA	TRBV7-8	NA	TRBJ2-7	TGTGCCAGCAGCTTACAGTTGGTGTACGAGCAGTACTTC	CASSLQLVYEQYF
NA	TRBV15	TRBD2	TRBJ2-3	TGTGCCACCCTAGCGGGGCGCACAGATACGCAGTATTTT	CATLAGRTDTQYF
NA	TRBV29-1	NA	TRBJ2-2	TGCAGCGCCGGACAGACGAACACCGGGGAGCTGTTTTTT	CSAGQTNTGELFF
NA	TRBV9	TRBD1	TRBJ2-7	TGTGCCAGCAGCGCTCGGGACAGGGTGGACTACGAGCAGTACTTC	CASSARDRVDYEQYF
NA	TRBV7-2	TRBD2	TRBJ2-3	TGTGCCAGCAGCTTAGACGGAGTTGGCGGGGGAAATGCAGATACGCAGTATTTT	CASSLDGVGGGNADTQYF
few	TRBV7-9	NA	TRBJ1-1	TGTGCCAGCAGCTTAGACGTTCGAGGTGAAGCTTTCTTT	CASSLDVRGEAFF
once	TRBV11-2	NA	TRBJ1-5	TGTGCCAGCAGCCCCGTGGCAGGGGCAAATCAGCCCCAGCATTTT	CASSPVAGANQPQHF
NA	TRBV5-1	TRBD1	TRBJ1-2	TGCGCCAGCAGCTTGTCAGGGGGCCCCACCTATGGCTACACCTTC	CASSLSGGPTYGYTF
NA	TRBV28	NA	TRBJ2-7	TGTGCCAGCAGTTTGGACGGGGGTACCTACGAGCAGTACTTC	CASSLDGGTYEQYF
NA	TRBV11-1	TRBD1	TRBJ1-1	TGTGCCAGCAGCCCCACAGGGGGAACTGAAGCTTTCTTT	CASSPTGGTEAFF